The 9 T cell receptor beta chains reported below all come from one sample, sequenced in a study of T-cell reconstitution after alpha-beta-depleted transplantation in children. TCRbeta library preparation incorporated unique molecular identifiers. Using its own MiXCR run on the PCR reads, TCRdb lists one record per CDR3 protein. The table includes 200,000 to 250,000 distinct CDR3 sequences, around 10% detected once. The sequenced sample was PBMCs from the stem cell graft donor, obtained from the stem cell graft. Source of these receptors: a human donor who donated a stem cell graft to a child with acute lymphoblastic leukemia.

This clonotype came up a few times. The rearrangement links TRBV5-1 to TRBJ1-3; no clear D. The V end was cut by 0 bases, the J end by 0 bases, with 13 bases between. CDR1 is SGHRS, CDR2 YFSETQ, per germline. The CDR3 has 17 amino acids. This CDR3 is CASSLGNTRSSGNTIYF. The CDR3 region has the DNA TGCGCCAGCAGCTTGGGGAACACCCGGAGCTCTGGAAACACCATATATTTT.

In its sample, this clonotype was seen many times. V and J are TRBV7-9 and TRBJ2-4, with a possible D match to TRBD1 (6 bases). The germline gives CDR1 SEHNR, CDR2 FQNEAQ (reference sequence). The CDR3 runs to 15 residues. V lost 5 bases to trimming and J lost 5 bases, with 16 bases between them. The DNA of the CDR3 is TGTGCCAGCAGCACCGCTTTAGGGGGACAAAACATTCAGTACTTC. Translating it yields CASSTALGGQNIQYF.

This clonotype was observed a few times. V is TRBV5-1 and J is TRBJ2-2; no definite D call. The CDR3 spans 14 residues. Germline CDR1 reads SGHRS; CDR2 reads YFSETQ. V was trimmed by 4 bases and J by 5 bases, leaving 12 bases between them. CDR3 DNA sequence: TGCGCCAGCAGCCCCAGCCGGGTGACCGGGGAGCTGTTTTTT. Translated, it gives CASSPSRVTGELFF.

A few counts support this clonotype. The V gene is TRBV7-7, the J gene TRBJ1-1; the D gene is possibly TRBD1 (5 bases). CDR1 SSHAT and CDR2 FNYEAQ come from the germline V gene (reference sequence). Trimming took 0 bases from V and 4 from J, leaving 12 bases between them. This CDR3 is built from 15 residues. DNA of the CDR3: TGTGCCAGCAGCTTAGCGCCGGGGGGTGGCACTGAAGCTTTCTTT. Translating it yields CASSLAPGGGTEAFF.

The V call is TRBV19, the J call TRBJ2-2; D gene uncertain. Germline V gene lookup returns CDR1 LNHDA and CDR2 SQIVND (reference sequence). This CDR3 has 13 residues. V was pared by 6 bases and J by 0 bases, with 5 bases between. The CDR3 loop reads CASRTSNTGELFF. In DNA form, the CDR3 reads TGTGCCAGTAGAACCTCGAACACCGGGGAGCTGTTTTTT.

The chain carries TRBV18 and TRBJ2-7; possibly TRBD2 for D (5 bases). This CDR3 comprises 16 residues. V dropped 0 bases and J dropped 2 bases, with 14 bases sitting between them. Germline CDR1 KGHSH, CDR2 LQKENI. The DNA of the CDR3 is TGTGCCAGCTCACCACCTGGGAGCATAGGGACCTACGAGCAGTACTTC. Encoded protein: CASSPPGSIGTYEQYF.

This clonotype was picked up many times. The rearrangement links TRBV20-1 to TRBJ2-1; a possible D gene is TRBD2 (6 bases). Germline CDR1 DFQATT, CDR2 SNEGSKA (reference sequence). This CDR3 has 15 residues. V lost 0 bases, J lost 0 bases, and 9 bases lay in between. The CDR3 sequence: CSARDPGSSYNEQFF. CDR3 nucleotides: TGCAGTGCTAGAGATCCCGGGAGCTCCTACAATGAGCAGTTCTTC.

This clonotype was seen repeatedly, ten times or more. The genes are TRBV7-9 and TRBJ2-3; D possibly corresponds to TRBD1 (6 bases). Germline V CDR1 and CDR2: SEHNR, FQNEAQ (reference sequence). V was shortened by 4 bases and J by 0 bases, with 14 bases between the two germline ends. This CDR3 is 16 amino acids long. CDR3: CASSSSGTLSTDTQYF. CDR3 in DNA: TGTGCCAGCAGCTCCTCCGGGACACTAAGCACAGATACGCAGTATTTT.

About this clonotype: The junction departs from germline at one end; a sequencing error may be responsible. The chain links TRBV12-3 or TRBV12-4 to TRBJ1-3; D is uncertain. The CDR3 covers 14 residues. The CDR3: CASSLERAGNTIYF. Here the CDR3 DNA reads TGTGCCAGCAGCTTAGAAAGGGCTGGAAACACCATATATTTT.